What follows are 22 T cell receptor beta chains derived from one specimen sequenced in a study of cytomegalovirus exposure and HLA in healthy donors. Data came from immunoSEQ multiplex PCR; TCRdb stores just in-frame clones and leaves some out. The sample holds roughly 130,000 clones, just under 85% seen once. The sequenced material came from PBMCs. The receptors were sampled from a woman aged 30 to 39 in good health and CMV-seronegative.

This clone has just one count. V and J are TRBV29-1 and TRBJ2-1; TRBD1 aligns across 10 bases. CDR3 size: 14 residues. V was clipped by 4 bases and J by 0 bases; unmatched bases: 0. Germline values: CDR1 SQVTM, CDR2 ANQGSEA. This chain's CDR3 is CSVGQGASYNEQFF. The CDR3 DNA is TGCAGCGTTGGACAGGGGGCCTCCTACAATGAGCAGTTCTTC.

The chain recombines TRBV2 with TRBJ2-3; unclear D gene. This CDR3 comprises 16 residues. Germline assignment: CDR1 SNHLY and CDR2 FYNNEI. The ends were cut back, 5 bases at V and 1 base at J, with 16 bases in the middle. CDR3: CASSLDLHRGTDTQYF. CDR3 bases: TGTGCCAGCAGTCTAGACCTCCATCGGGGCACAGATACGCAGTATTTT.

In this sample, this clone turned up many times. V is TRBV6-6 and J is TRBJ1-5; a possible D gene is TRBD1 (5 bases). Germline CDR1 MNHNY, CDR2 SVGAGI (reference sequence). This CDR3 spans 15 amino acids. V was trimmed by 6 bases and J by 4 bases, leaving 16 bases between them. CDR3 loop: CASRDPDSLNQPQHF. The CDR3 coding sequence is TGTGCCAGCAGAGATCCCGACAGTTTGAATCAGCCCCAGCATTTT.

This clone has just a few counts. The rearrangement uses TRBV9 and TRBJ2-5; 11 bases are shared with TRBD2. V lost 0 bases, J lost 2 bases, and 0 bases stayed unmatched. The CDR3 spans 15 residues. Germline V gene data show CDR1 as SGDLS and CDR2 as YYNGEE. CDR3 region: CASSVASGGQETQYF. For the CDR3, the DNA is TGTGCCAGCAGCGTAGCTAGCGGGGGGCAAGAGACCCAGTACTTC.

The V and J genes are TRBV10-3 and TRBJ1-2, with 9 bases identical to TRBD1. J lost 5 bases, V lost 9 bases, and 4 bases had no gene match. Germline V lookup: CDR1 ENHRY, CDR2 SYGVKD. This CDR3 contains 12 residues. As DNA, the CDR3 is TGTGCCATTCAGGACAGGGGTTATGGCTACACCTTC. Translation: CAIQDRGYGYTF.

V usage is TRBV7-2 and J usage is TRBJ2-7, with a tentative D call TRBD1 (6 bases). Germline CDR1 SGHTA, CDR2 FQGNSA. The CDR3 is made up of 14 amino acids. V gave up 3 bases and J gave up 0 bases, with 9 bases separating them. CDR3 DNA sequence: TGTGCCAGCAGCTTCCGACAGGCCTCCTACGAGCAGTACTTC. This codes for CASSFRQASYEQYF.

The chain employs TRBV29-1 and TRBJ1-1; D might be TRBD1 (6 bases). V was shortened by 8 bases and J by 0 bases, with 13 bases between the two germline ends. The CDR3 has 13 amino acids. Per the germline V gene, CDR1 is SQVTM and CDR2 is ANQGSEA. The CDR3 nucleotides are TGCAGCTCAAGGGGGATGATGAACACTGAAGCTTTCTTT. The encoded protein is CSSRGMMNTEAFF.

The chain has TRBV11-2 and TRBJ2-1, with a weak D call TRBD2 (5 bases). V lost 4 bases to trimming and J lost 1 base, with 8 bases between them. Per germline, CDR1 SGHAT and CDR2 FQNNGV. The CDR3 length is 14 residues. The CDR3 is CASSSLASYNEQFF. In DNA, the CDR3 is TGTGCCAGCAGCTCATTAGCGTCCTACAATGAGCAGTTCTTC.

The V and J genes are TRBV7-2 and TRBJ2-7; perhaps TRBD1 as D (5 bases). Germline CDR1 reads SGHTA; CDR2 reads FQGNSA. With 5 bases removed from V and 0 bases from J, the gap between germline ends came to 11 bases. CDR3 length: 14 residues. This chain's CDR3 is CASSRDSSSYEQYF. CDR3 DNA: TGTGCCAGCAGCCGTGACAGTAGCTCCTACGAGCAGTACTTC. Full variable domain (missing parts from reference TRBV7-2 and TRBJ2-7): GAGVSQSPSNKVTEKGKDVELRCDPISGHTALYWYRQSLGQGLEFLIYFQGNSAPDKSGLPSDRFSAERTGGSVSTLTIQRTQQEDSAVYLCASSRDSSSYEQYFGPGTRLTVT.

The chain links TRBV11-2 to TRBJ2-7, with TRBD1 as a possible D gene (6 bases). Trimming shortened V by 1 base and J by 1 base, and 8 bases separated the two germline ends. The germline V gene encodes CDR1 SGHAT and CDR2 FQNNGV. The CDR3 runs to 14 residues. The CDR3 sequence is CASSLVQGSYEQYF. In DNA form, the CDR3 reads TGTGCCAGCAGCTTAGTACAGGGTTCCTACGAGCAGTACTTC.

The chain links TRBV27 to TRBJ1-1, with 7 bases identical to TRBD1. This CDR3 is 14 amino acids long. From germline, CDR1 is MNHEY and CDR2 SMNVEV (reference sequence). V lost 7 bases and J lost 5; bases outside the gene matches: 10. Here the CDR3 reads CASTRQGALTEAFF. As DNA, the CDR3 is TGTGCCAGCACCAGACAGGGTGCGTTGACTGAAGCTTTCTTT.

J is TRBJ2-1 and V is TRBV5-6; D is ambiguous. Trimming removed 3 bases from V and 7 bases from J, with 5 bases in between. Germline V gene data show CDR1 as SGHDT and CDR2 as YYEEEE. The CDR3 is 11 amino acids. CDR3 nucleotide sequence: TGTGCCAGCAGCTCACGGAATGAGCAGTTCTTC. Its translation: CASSSRNEQFF.

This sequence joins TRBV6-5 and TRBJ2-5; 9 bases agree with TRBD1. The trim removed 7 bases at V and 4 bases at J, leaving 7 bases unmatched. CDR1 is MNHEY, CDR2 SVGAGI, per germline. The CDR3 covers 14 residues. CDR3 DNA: TGTGCCAGCATTAAACAGGGGGCCGGAGAGACCCAGTACTTC. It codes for CASIKQGAGETQYF.

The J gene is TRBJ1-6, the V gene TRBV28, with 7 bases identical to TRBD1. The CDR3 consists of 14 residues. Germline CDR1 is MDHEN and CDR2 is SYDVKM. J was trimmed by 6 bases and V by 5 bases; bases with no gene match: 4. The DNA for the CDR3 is TGTGCCAGCAGTCCGGGACAGATTAATTCACCCCTCCACTTT. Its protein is CASSPGQINSPLHF.

CDR3 nucleotides: TGTGCCAGCAGCTTGCCTAGCGGGACGACAGATACGCAGTATTTT. It encodes CASSLPSGTTDTQYF. The chain combines TRBV5-4 with TRBJ2-3; 9 bases are shared with TRBD2. From germline, CDR1 is SGHNT and CDR2 YYREEE (reference sequence). The CDR3 totals 15 residues. The trim removed 1 base at V and 3 bases at J, leaving 3 bases unmatched.

The CDR3 reads CASSSGQSNEQFF. The CDR3, as DNA: TGTGCCAGCAGTTCGGGACAGTCCAATGAGCAGTTCTTC. The chain recombines TRBV28 with TRBJ2-1; 7 bases map to TRBD1. The ends lost 4 bases at V and 6 bases at J; junction bases unmatched: 3. The CDR3 consists of 13 residues. Germline V gives CDR1 MDHEN, CDR2 SYDVKM.

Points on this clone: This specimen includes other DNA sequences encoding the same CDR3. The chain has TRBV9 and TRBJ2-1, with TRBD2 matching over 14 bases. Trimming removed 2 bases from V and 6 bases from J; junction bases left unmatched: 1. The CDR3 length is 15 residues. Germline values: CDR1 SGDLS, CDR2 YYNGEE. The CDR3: CASSVTSGGANEQFF. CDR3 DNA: TGTGCCAGCAGCGTGACTAGCGGGGGGGCCAATGAGCAGTTCTTC. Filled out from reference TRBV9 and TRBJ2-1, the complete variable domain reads DSGVTQTPKHLITATGQRVTLRCSPRSGDLSVYWYQQSLDQGLQFLIQYYNGEERAKGNILERFSAQQFPDLHSELNLSSLELGDSALYFCASSVTSGGANEQFFGPGTRLTVL.

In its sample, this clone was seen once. The CDR3 DNA follows: TGTGCCAGCAGCTTACGACAGGGCGGCACCGGGGAGCTGTTTTTT. Protein product: CASSLRQGGTGELFF. The J gene is TRBJ2-2, the V gene TRBV11-2; TRBD1 matches 7 bases. Germline values: CDR1 SGHAT, CDR2 FQNNGV. Trimming removed 2 bases from V and 4 bases from J; junction bases left unmatched: 4. There are 15 residues in the CDR3.

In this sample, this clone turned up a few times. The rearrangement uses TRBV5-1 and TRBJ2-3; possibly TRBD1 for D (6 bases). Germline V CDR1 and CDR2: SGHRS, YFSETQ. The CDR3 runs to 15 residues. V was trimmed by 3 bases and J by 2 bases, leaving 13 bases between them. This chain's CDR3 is CASSSGTQPTDTQYF. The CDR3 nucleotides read TGCGCCAGCAGCTCCGGGACACAACCCACAGATACGCAGTATTTT.

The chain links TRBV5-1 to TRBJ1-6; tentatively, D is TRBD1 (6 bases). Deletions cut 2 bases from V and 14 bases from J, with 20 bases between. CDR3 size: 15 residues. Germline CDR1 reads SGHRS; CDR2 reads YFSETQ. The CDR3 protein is CASSFSPGTPRTLHF. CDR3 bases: TGCGCCAGCAGCTTCTCCCCCGGGACACCCCGAACCCTCCACTTT.

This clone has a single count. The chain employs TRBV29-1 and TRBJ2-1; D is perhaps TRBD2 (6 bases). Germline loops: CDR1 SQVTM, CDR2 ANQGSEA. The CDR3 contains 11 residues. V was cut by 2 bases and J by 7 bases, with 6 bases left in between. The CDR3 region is CSVERGNEQFF. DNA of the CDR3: TGCAGCGTTGAACGGGGGAATGAGCAGTTCTTC.

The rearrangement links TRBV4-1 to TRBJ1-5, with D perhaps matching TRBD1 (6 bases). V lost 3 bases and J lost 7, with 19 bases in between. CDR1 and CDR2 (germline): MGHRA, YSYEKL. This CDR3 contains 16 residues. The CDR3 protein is CASSQDSTGRVQPQHF. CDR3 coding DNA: TGCGCCAGCAGCCAGGATTCAACAGGGCGAGTGCAGCCCCAGCATTTT.